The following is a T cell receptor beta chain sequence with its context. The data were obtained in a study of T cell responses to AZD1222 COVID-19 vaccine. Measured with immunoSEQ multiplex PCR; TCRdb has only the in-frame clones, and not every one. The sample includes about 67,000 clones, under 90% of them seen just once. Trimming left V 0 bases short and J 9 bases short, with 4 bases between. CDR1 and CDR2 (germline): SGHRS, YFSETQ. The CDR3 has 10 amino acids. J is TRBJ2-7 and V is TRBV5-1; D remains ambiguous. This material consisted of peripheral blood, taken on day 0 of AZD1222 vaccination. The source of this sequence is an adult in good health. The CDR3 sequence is CASSLEVQYF. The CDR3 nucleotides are TGCGCCAGCAGCTTGGAGGTGCAGTACTTC.